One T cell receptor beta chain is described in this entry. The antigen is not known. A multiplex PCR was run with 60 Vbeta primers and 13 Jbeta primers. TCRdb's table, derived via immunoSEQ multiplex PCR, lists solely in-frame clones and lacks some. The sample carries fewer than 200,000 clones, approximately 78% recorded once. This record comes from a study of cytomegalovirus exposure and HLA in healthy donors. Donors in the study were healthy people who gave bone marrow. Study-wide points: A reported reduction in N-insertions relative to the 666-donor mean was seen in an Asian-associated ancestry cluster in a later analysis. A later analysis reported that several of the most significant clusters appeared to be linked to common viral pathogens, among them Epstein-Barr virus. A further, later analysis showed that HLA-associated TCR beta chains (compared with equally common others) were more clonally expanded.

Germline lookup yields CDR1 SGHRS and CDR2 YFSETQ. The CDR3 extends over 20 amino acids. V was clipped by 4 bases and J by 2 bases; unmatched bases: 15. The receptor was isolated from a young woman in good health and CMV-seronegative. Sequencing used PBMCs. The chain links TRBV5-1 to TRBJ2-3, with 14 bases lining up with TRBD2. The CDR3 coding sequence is TGCGCCAGCAGCAAAGGACTAGCGGGAGGAGGCTTCGTACTCACAGATACGCAGTATTTT. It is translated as CASSKGLAGGGFVLTDTQYF.